The sequence of this T cell receptor (beta chain) was determined in a study of identical twins. TCRdb itself ran the 5' RACE reads through MiXCR, one entry per CDR3 protein. The profile shows 430,000 or so distinct CDR3 sequences, about 24% of them singletons. This CDR3 has 15 residues. The germline V gene has CDR1 LNHDA and CDR2 SQIVND (reference sequence). V lost 0 bases to trimming and J lost 0 bases, with 8 bases between them. This sample also appeared in a second study, on T cells expressing NK-cell markers. That source adds: The authors derived TCR beta repertoires from sorted CD3+CD56+NKG2C+, CD3+CD56+NKG2C- and CD3+CD56-NKG2C+ T cells. Several of the donors carried dominant NKG2C+ clonotypes that took up roughly 1.0-7.5% of their CD8+ T cells.

This chain links TRBV19 with TRBJ1-1; no clear D gene. This receptor was obtained from a woman between 18 and 29 years old in good health. The material sequenced was CD4+ T cells sorted from blood. CDR3 bases: TGTGCCAGTAGTATAGATGTGCGAGTGAACACTGAAGCTTTCTTT. Protein product: CASSIDVRVNTEAFF.